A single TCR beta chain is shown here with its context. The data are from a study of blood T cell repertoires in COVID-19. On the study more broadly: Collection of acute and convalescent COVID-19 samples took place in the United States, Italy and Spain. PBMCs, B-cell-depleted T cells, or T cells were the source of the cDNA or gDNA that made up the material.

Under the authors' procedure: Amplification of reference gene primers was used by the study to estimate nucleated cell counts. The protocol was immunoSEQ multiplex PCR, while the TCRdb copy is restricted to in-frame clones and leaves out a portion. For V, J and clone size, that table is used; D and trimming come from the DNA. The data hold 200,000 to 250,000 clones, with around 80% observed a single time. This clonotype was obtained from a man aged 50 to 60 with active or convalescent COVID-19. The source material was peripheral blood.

The CDR3: CASSSTGRLYF. CDR3 DNA sequence: TGTGCCAGCAGCTCGACAGGTCGGCTGTACTTC. The chain is built from TRBV5-6 and TRBJ2-7, with D possibly being TRBD1 (6 bases). V was clipped by 3 bases and J by 12 bases, with 13 bases between them. Germline loops: CDR1 SGHDT, CDR2 YYEEEE. The CDR3 totals 11 residues.